These T cell receptor beta chains were read from a single sample in a study of read filtering for tumor transcriptome and immune sequencing. TCRdb analysed the reads with MiXCR anew, one entry per CDR3 protein. The sample yields about 46,000 distinct CDR3 sequences, roughly 20% seen once. The sample was a population of CD138-negative cells sorted from bone marrow. Receptors originate from a donor aged 40 or over with multiple myeloma. Both conserved end residues are part of each CDR3. Fields, in order: CDR3 length, D gene, clone size, J gene, V gene, CDR3 DNA, CDR3 protein. A D gene is named only where the DNA matches it firmly. Some rows have no size entry. The others give once, few or many, or a class for an expanded clone.

>16|TRBD2|many|TRBJ2-3|TRBV12-3/TRBV12-4
TGTGCCAGCAGCCATATAGCGGGAGGGCCCTCAGATACGCAGTATTTT
CASSHIAGGPSDTQYF
>14|TRBD1|many|TRBJ2-1|TRBV7-9
TGTGCCAGCAGCACCCGACAGGGGTACAATGAGCAGTTCTTC
CASSTRQGYNEQFF
>15|TRBD2|NA|TRBJ2-2|TRBV10-3
TGTGCCACAAGTACCGGGACTAGGAACACCGGGGAGCTGTTTTTT
CATSTGTRNTGELFF
>15|TRBD2|NA|TRBJ2-1|TRBV12-3/TRBV12-4
TGTGCCAGCAGTCGAAGCGGGAGCACTGGCAATGAGCAGTTCTTC
CASSRSGSTGNEQFF
>15|NA|many|TRBJ2-3|TRBV27
TGTGCCAGCAGGACCACCCGGACCAACACAGATACGCAGTATTTT
CASRTTRTNTDTQYF
>15|TRBD2|many|TRBJ2-2|TRBV5-6
TGTGCCAGCAGCAGACTAGCGGGAGACACCGGGGAGCTGTTTTTT
CASSRLAGDTGELFF
>13|NA|many|TRBJ1-1|TRBV29-1
TGCAGCGTTCGTCTCGGGGGGCACACTGAAGCTTTCTTT
CSVRLGGHTEAFF
>12|NA|many|TRBJ2-1|TRBV29-1
TGCAGCGTTGTTCCAGGACACAATGAGCAGTTCTTC
CSVVPGHNEQFF
>15|TRBD1|NA|TRBJ2-2|TRBV9
TGTGCCAGCAGCGGAAGACAGGGGTGGGCCGGGGAGCTGTTTTTT
CASSGRQGWAGELFF
>14|TRBD1|many|TRBJ1-5|TRBV29-1
TGCAGCGTTGAACGGGACAGGGACCATCAGCCCCAGCATTTT
CSVERDRDHQPQHF
>14|NA|many|TRBJ1-4|TRBV20-1
TGCAGTGCCTACGCCGGGACTGATAATGAAAAACTGTTTTTT
CSAYAGTDNEKLFF
>18|TRBD2|NA|TRBJ2-7|TRBV29-1
TGCAGCGTGGACACGGTGGGGGACCCCGGGACTAGCGAATACGAGCAGTACTTC
CSVDTVGDPGTSEYEQYF
>14|NA|few|TRBJ1-1|TRBV5-1
TGCGCCAGCAGCAAAGGGGGTGTAAACACTGAAGCTTTCTTT
CASSKGGVNTEAFF
>16|TRBD1|NA|TRBJ2-5|TRBV24-1
TGTGCTATCAGTGATTTGGGGGCAGGGGGCTTGGAGACCCAGTACTTC
CAISDLGAGGLETQYF
>15|NA|many|TRBJ1-1|TRBV28
TGTGCCAGCACCCCGAGAGGAGTCATGAACACTGAAGCTTTCTTT
CASTPRGVMNTEAFF
>15|NA|NA|TRBJ1-5|TRBV18
TGTGCCAGCTCACTAACAGGAGCTAGCAATCAGCCCCAGCATTTT
CASSLTGASNQPQHF
>12|NA|NA|TRBJ2-1|TRBV28
TGTTCCAGCAGTTTACAGCGTACTGAACAGTTCTTC
CSSSLQRTEQFF
>14|NA|many|TRBJ1-1|TRBV5-1
TGCGCCAGCAGCCAATTACAGGGGAACACTGAAGCTTTCTTT
CASSQLQGNTEAFF
>14|NA|NA|TRBJ2-5|TRBV21-1
TGTGCCAGCAGCCCCTCGACTAGCCGAGAGACCCAGTACTTC
CASSPSTSRETQYF
>14|NA|many|TRBJ1-5|TRBV27
TGTGCCAGCAGACCCGGACAGCTAAATCAGCCCCAGCATTTT
CASRPGQLNQPQHF
>15|NA|many|TRBJ2-2|TRBV6-2/TRBV6-3
TGTGCCAGCAGTTACGAGGAGAAGGACACCGGGGAGCTGTTTTTT
CASSYEEKDTGELFF
>13|NA|many|TRBJ1-5|TRBV7-2
TGTGCCAGCAGCTTCAGTAGCAATCAGCCCCAGCATTTT
CASSFSSNQPQHF